This T cell receptor beta chain was retrieved from a study of T cell repertoires in cytomegalovirus infection. Study-wide results and caveats: It was HLA-C-restricted CMV-specific TCR beta clonotypes that dominated the response ex vivo.

The CDR3 has 15 residues. Germline CDR1 is SGHAT and CDR2 is FQDESV (reference sequence). The V segment lost 6 bases and the J segment 3 bases; nucleotides outside the gene matches: 3. Each CDR3 protein gets one entry after TCRdb re-called the reads with MiXCR. There are 380,000 or so distinct CDR3 sequences in the sample; about 32% occur only once, and roughly 13% lies in the top ten. Comments on this clonotype: The antigen remains undetermined.

The sample was cultured PBMCs, taken from culture after CMV antigen stimulation. The sequence derives from a human donor in good health (CMV status not recorded). Some clones in this sample may be carry-over from other donors' samples. The chain links TRBV11-1 to TRBJ2-2, with 11 bases aligning to TRBD2. In DNA form, the CDR3 reads TGTGCCAGCAGACTAGCGGGAGCGGACACCGGGGAGCTGTTTTTT. Residues: CASRLAGADTGELFF.